The 7 T cell receptor beta chains below come from one sample, sequenced in a study of T cell changes during pregnancy in multiple sclerosis. Produced via immunoSEQ multiplex PCR; TCRdb's table is partial and in-frame only. The repertoire includes tens of thousands of clones, less than 95% of them detected once, and roughly 2.1% sits in the top ten. The sequences come from peripheral blood, collected in the second trimester of pregnancy. The receptors were sampled from a female donor in good health, enrolled as a control in a pregnancy study.

The chain carries TRBV13 and TRBJ1-6; D gene uncertain. V was cut by 0 bases and J by 0 bases, with 9 bases left in between. Germline V gene data show CDR1 as PRHDT and CDR2 as FYEKMQ (reference sequence). The CDR3 consists of 17 residues. The CDR3 protein is CASSLGQAGSYNSPLHF. The DNA for the CDR3 is TGTGCCAGCAGCTTAGGCCAGGCGGGCTCCTATAATTCACCCCTCCACTTT.

The chain is built from TRBV6-5 and TRBJ1-6; maybe TRBD1 (5 bases). CDR1 is MNHEY, CDR2 SVGAGI, per germline. V was trimmed by 5 bases and J by 14 bases, leaving 19 bases between them. There are 14 residues in the CDR3. CDR3 region: CASSLGGTAMALHF. The CDR3 region has the DNA TGTGCCAGCAGTCTGGGGGGGACGGCGATGGCCCTCCACTTT.

This rearrangement joins TRBV28 to TRBJ2-7; D gene unclear. Germline lookup yields CDR1 MDHEN and CDR2 SYDVKM. This CDR3 is 11 amino acids long. The V gene lost 7 bases and the J gene lost 7 bases, with 11 bases spanning the gap. The CDR3 nucleotides read TGTGCCAGCAAAAATATCCGGGAGCAGTACTTC. It encodes CASKNIREQYF.

The rearrangement joins TRBV6-6 to TRBJ2-5; 7 positions agree with TRBD2. Germline loops: CDR1 MNHNY, CDR2 SVGAGI (reference sequence). V dropped 0 bases and J dropped 5; count of bases not matched to a gene: 3. The CDR3 spans 14 residues. The CDR3: CASSYSRGGETQYF. The CDR3 bases are TGTGCCAGCAGTTACTCGCGGGGAGGGGAGACCCAGTACTTC.

The chain combines TRBV20-1 with TRBJ2-1; no clear D. This CDR3 region has 11 residues. V lost 3 bases and J 9 bases, leaving 9 bases between the germline ends. Germline lookup yields CDR1 DFQATT and CDR2 SNEGSKA (reference sequence). For the CDR3, the DNA is TGCAGTGCTAGGGCTGGTATTGAGCAGTTCTTC. Translated: CSARAGIEQFF.

V gene TRBV9 combines with J gene TRBJ2-5; TRBD2 aligns across 8 bases. The J segment lost 2 bases and the V segment lost 5 bases, leaving 5 bases of the junction unmatched. Germline V lookup: CDR1 SGDLS, CDR2 YYNGEE. The CDR3 contains 14 residues. CDR3 amino acids: CASSSSGVQETQYF. CDR3 DNA: TGTGCCAGCAGTAGTAGCGGGGTACAAGAGACCCAGTACTTC.

The V and J genes are TRBV10-3 and TRBJ1-1, with D possibly TRBD1 on 5 matching bases. CDR3 length: 12 amino acids. V was pared by 3 bases and J by 8 bases, with 10 bases between. Germline CDR1 reads ENHRY; CDR2 reads SYGVKD. CDR3 region: CAISDGGSEAFF. For the CDR3, the DNA is TGTGCCATCAGTGACGGGGGATCGGAAGCTTTCTTT.